The present TCR beta chain was sequenced within a study of shared clonotypes between healthy human individuals. General observations from the study: It was only blood that was sampled, and tissue repertoires likely differ.

Comment on this clone: No antigen is known for it.

Only CD45RO-negative cells positively selected for CCR7 counted as naive CD8 cells, so terminally differentiated effector memory CD45RA+ cells were excluded. TCRdb keeps only in-frame clones here, not all; method: immunoSEQ multiplex PCR. The sample holds roughly 850,000 clones; roughly 96% are singletons and the top ten take under 0.3%. The sequenced sample consisted of naive CD8+ T cells sorted from blood. This receptor was identified in a man younger than 40 in good health.

CDR3 residues: CASSPGPNEQFF. DNA for the CDR3: TGCGCCAGCAGCCCCGGACCGAATGAGCAGTTCTTC. V and J are TRBV4-3 and TRBJ2-1; the D is unclear. Trimming removed 4 bases at V and 7 bases at J, with 8 bases between. CDR1 is LGHNA, CDR2 YSLEER, per germline. The CDR3 covers 12 residues.